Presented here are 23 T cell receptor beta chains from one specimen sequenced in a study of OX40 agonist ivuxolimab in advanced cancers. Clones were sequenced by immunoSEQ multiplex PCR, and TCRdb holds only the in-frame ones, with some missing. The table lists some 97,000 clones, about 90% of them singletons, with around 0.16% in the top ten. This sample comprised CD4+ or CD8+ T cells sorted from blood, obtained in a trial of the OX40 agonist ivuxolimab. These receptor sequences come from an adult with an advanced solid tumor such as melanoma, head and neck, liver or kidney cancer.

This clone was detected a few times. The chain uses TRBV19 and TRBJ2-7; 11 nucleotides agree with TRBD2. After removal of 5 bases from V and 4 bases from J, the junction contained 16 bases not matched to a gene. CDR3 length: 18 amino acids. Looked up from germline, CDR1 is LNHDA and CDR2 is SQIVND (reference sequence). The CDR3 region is CASSLQRTSGSRNYEQYF. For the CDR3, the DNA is TGTGCCAGTAGTTTGCAGCGGACTAGCGGGTCTCGGAATTACGAGCAGTACTTC.

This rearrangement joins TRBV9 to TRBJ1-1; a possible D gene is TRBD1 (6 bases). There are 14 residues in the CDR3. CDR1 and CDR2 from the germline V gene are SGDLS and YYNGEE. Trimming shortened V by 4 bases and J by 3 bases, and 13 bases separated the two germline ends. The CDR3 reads CASSPRQGHTEAFF. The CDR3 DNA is TGTGCCAGCAGCCCCCGTCAGGGGCACACTGAAGCTTTCTTT. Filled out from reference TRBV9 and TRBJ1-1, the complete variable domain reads DSGVTQTPKHLITATGQRVTLRCSPRSGDLSVYWYQQSLDQGLQFLIQYYNGEERAKGNILERFSAQQFPDLHSELNLSSLELGDSALYFCASSPRQGHTEAFFGQGTRLTVV.

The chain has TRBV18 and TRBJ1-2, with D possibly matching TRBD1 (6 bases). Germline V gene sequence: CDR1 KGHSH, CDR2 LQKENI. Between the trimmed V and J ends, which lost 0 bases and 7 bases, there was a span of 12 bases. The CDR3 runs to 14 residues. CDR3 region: CASSPPSRGSGYTF. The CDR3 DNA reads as TGTGCCAGCTCACCACCGTCCAGGGGATCTGGCTACACCTTC.

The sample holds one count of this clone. The CDR3 bases are TGTGCCAGCAGTGACCACCACAGGGGGCCTAACTATGGCTACACCTTC. Its translation is CASSDHHRGPNYGYTF. The V and J genes are TRBV6-4 and TRBJ1-2, with 9 bases fitting TRBD1. V lost 2 bases to trimming and J lost 0 bases; unmatched junction nucleotides: 4. The CDR3 spans 16 residues. CDR1 and CDR2 (germline): MRHNA, SNTAGT.

The CDR3 DNA reads as TGTGCCAGCAGCCCCGTGACGGTAAGCTCCTACAATGAGCAGTTCTTC. Protein: CASSPVTVSSYNEQFF. The chain combines TRBV14 with TRBJ2-1; no definite D call. Germline-derived CDR1 and CDR2 are SGHDN and FVKESK. The CDR3 extends over 16 amino acids. V was pared by 4 bases and J by 0 bases, with 13 bases between. The entire variable domain, with the rest obtained from reference TRBV14 and TRBJ2-1, is as follows: EAGVTQFPSHSVIEKGQTVTLRCDPISGHDNLYWYRRVMGKEIKFLLHFVKESKQDESGMPNNRFLAERTGGTYSTLKVQPAELEDSGVYFCASSPVTVSSYNEQFFGPGTRLTVL.

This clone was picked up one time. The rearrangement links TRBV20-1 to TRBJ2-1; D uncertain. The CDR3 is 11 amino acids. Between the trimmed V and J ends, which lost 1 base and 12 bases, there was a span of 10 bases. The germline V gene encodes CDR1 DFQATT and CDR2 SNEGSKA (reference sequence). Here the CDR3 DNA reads TGCAGTGCTAGAGGGTCGGACCCGCAGTTCTTC. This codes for CSARGSDPQFF.

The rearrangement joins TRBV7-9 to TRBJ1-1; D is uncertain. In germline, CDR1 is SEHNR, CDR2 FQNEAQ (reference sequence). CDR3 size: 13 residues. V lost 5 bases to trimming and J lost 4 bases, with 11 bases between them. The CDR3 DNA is TGTGCCAGCAGCCAACCATCCAGCACTGAAGCTTTCTTT. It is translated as CASSQPSSTEAFF. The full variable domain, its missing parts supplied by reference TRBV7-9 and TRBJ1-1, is DTGVSQNPRHKITKRGQNVTFRCDPISEHNRLYWYRQTLGQGPEFLTYFQNEAQLEKSRLLSDRFSAERPKGSFSTLEIQRTEQGDSAMYLCASSQPSSTEAFFGQGTRLTVV.

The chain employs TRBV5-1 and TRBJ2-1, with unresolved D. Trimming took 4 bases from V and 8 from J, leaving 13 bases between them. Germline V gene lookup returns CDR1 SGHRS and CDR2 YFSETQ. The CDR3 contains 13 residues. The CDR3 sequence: CASSPLVVDEQFF. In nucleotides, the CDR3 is TGCGCCAGCAGCCCGTTGGTGGTGGATGAGCAGTTCTTC.

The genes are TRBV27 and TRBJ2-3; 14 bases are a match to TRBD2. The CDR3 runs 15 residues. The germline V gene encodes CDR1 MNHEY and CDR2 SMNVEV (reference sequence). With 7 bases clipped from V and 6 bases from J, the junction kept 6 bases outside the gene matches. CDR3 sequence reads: CASIGLAGGRDTQYF. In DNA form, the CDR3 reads TGTGCCAGCATTGGACTAGCGGGAGGAAGGGATACGCAGTATTTT.

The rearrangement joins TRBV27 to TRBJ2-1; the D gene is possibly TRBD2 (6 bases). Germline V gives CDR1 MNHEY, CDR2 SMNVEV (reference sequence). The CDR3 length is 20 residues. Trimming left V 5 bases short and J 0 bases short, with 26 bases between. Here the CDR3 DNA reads TGTGCCAGCAGTCCCTATTTCGGGGAGGCCGGACCTAGCTCCTACAATGAGCAGTTCTTC. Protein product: CASSPYFGEAGPSSYNEQFF.

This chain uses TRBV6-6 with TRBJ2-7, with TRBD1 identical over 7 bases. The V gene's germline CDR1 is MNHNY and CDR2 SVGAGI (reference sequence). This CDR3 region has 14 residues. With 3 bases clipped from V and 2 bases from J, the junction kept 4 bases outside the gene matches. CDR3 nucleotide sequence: TGTGCCAGCAGTTATGGGGACAGTACCTACGAGCAGTACTTC. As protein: CASSYGDSTYEQYF.

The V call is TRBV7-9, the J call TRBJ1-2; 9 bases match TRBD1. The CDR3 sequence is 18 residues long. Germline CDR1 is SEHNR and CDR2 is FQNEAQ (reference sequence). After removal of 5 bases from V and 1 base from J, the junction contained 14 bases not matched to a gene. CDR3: CASSVPGQGVQLNYGYTF. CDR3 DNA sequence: TGTGCCAGCAGCGTCCCGGGACAGGGAGTACAACTTAACTATGGCTACACCTTC.

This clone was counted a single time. The DNA of the CDR3 is TGTGCCAGCACTAGGGGACCGGGACAGGGGACTGCGGTGGGCTACGAGCAGTACTTC. It specifies CASTRGPGQGTAVGYEQYF. This chain connects TRBV27 to TRBJ2-7; 10 nucleotides match TRBD1. The CDR3 is 19 residues long. Germline CDR1 MNHEY, CDR2 SMNVEV (reference sequence). The V and J ends lost 7 bases and 3 bases, in that order; junction bases with no gene match: 21.

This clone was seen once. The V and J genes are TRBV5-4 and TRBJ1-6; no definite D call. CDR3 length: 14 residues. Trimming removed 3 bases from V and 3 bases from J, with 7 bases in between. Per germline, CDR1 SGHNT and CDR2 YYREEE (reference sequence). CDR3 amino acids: CASSYEVYNSPLHF. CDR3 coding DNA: TGTGCCAGCAGCTATGAGGTCTATAATTCACCCCTCCACTTT. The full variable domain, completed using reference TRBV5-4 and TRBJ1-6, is ETGVTQSPTHLIKTRGQQVTLRCSSQSGHNTVSWYQQALGQGPQFIFQYYREEENGRGNFPPRFSGLQFPNYSSELNVNALELDDSALYLCASSYEVYNSPLHFGNGTRLTVT.

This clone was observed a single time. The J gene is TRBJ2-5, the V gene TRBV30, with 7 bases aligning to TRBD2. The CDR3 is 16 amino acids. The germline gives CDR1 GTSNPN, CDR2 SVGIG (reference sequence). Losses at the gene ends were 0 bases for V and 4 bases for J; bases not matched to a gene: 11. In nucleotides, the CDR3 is TGTGCCTGGAGTGTTGGGGCCGGGAGGATAGGAGAGACCCAGTACTTC. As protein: CAWSVGAGRIGETQYF.

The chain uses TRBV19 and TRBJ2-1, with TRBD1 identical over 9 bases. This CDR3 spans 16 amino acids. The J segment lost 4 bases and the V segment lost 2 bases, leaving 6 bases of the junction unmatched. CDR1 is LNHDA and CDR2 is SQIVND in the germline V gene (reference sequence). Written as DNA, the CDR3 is TGTGCCAGTAGTATAACAGGGGGCGACCAGTACAATGAGCAGTTCTTC. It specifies CASSITGGDQYNEQFF.

This CDR3 is CASKGGRITDTQYF. The CDR3 DNA is TGTGCCAGCAAGGGCGGGAGGATCACAGATACGCAGTATTTT. The chain recombines TRBV2 with TRBJ2-3; 8 bases line up with TRBD2. V lost 7 bases, J lost 2 bases, and 5 bases stayed unmatched. Germline lookup yields CDR1 SNHLY and CDR2 FYNNEI. The CDR3 sequence is 14 residues long.

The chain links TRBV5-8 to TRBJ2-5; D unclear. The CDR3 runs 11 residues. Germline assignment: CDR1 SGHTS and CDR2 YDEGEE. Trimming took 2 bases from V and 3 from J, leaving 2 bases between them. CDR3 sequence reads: CASSFKETQYF. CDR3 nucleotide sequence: TGTGCCAGCAGCTTCAAAGAGACCCAGTACTTC.

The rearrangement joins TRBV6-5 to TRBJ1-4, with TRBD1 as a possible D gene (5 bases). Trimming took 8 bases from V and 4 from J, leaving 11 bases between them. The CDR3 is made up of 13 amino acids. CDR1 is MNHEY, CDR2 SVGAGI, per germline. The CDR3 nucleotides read TGTGCCAGCTCCCGACAGATTAATGAAAAACTGTTTTTT. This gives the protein CASSRQINEKLFF.

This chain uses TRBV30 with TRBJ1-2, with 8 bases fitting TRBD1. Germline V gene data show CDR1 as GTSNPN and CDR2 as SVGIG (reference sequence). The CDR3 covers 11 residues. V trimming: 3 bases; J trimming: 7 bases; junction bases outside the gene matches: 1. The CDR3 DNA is TGTGCCTGGAGACAGGGGGGTGGCTACACCTTC. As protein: CAWRQGGGYTF.

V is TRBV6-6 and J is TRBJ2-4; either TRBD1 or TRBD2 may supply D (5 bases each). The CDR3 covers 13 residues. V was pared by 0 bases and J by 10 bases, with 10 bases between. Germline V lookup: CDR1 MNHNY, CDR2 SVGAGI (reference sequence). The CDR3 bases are TGTGCCAGCAGTTACTCGGGGGAAGGGATTCAGTACTTC. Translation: CASSYSGEGIQYF.

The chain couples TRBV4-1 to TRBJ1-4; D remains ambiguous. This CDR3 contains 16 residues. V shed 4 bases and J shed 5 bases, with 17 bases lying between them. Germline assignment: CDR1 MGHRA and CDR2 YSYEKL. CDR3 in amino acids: CASSLSRGELNEKLFF. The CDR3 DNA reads TGCGCCAGCAGCCTATCCCGCGGGGAGTTAAATGAAAAACTGTTTTTT.

Here the CDR3 DNA reads TGTGCCAGCAGCTTAATTCTGGGGAATGAGCAGTTCTTC. Translation gives CASSLILGNEQFF. The V and J genes are TRBV7-3 and TRBJ2-1; D gene unclear. V shed 1 base and J shed 7 bases, with 8 bases lying between them. Germline V CDR1 and CDR2: SGHTA, FQGTGA. The CDR3 extends over 13 amino acids.